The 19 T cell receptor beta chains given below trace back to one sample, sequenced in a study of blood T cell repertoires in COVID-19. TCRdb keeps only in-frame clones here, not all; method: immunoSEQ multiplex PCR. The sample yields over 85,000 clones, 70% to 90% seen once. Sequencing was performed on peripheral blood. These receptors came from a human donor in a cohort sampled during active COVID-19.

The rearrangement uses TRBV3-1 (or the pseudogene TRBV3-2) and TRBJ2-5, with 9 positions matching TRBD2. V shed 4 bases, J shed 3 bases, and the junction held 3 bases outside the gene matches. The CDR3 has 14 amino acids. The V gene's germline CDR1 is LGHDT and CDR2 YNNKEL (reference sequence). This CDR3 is CASSPLAGEETQYF. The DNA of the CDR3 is TGTGCCAGCAGCCCGTTAGCGGGAGAAGAGACCCAGTACTTC.

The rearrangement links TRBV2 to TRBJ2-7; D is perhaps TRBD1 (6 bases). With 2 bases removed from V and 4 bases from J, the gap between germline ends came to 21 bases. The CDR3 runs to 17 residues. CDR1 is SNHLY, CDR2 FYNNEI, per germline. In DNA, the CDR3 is TGTGCCAGCAGTGAAAGATTGCCAGGGGCCCATTGGTACGAGCAGTACTTC. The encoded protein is CASSERLPGAHWYEQYF.

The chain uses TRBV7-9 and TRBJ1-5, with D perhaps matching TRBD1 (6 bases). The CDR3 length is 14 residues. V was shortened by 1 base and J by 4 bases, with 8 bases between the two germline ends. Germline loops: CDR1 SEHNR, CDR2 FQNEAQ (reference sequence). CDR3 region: CASSLEGGNQPQHF. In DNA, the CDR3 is TGTGCCAGCAGCTTAGAAGGGGGTAATCAGCCCCAGCATTTT.

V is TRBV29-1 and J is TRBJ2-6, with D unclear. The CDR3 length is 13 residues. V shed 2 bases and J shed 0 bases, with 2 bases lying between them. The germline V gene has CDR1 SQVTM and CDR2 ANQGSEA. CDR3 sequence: CSVELSGANVLTF. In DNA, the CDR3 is TGCAGCGTTGAACTCTCTGGGGCCAACGTCCTGACTTTC.

The chain's CDR3 is CAWSVIGVDGYTF. The CDR3, as DNA: TGTGCCTGGAGTGTAATAGGGGTAGATGGCTACACCTTC. The genes are TRBV30 and TRBJ1-2, with D possibly matching TRBD1 (5 bases). CDR1 is GTSNPN, CDR2 SVGIG, per germline (reference sequence). This CDR3 comprises 13 residues. Trimming took 0 bases from V and 6 from J, leaving 11 bases between them.

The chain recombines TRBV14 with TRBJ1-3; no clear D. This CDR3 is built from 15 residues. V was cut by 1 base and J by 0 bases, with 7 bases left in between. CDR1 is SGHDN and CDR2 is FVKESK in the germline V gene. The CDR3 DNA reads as TGTGCCAGCAGCCAAGTCCGGAGCTCTGGAAACACCATATATTTT. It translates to CASSQVRSSGNTIYF.

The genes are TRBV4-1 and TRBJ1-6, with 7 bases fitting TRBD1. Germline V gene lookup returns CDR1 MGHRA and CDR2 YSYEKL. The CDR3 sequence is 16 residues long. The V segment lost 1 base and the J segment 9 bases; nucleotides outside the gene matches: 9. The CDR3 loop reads CASSQVRQGRGSPLHF. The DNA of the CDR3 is TGCGCCAGCAGCCAAGTGAGACAGGGACGAGGTTCACCCCTCCACTTT.

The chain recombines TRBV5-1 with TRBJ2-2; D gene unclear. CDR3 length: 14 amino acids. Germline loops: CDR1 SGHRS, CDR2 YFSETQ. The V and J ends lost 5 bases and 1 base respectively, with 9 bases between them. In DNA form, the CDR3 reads TGCGCCAGCAGTTGGAGAAGGAACACCGGGGAGCTGTTTTTT. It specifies CASSWRRNTGELFF.

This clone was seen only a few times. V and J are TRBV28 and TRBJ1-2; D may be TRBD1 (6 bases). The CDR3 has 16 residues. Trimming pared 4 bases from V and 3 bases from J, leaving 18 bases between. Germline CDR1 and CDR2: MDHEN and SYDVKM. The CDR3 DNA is TGTGCCAGCAGTTCCCTCGGTGGGGGCGCCGACTATGGCTACACCTTC. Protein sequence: CASSSLGGGADYGYTF.

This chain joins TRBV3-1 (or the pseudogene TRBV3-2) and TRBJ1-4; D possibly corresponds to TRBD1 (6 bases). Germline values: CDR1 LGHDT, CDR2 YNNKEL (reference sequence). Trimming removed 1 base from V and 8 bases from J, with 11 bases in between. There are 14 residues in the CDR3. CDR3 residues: CASSQAPGVEKLFF. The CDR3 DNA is TGTGCCAGCAGCCAAGCCCCAGGGGTAGAAAAACTGTTTTTT.

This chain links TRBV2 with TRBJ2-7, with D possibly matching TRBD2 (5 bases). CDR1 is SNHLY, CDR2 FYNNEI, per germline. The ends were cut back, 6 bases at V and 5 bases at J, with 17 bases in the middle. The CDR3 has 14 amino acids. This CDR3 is CASRRVASTDEQYF. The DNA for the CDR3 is TGTGCCAGCAGGAGGGTCGCGAGTACCGACGAGCAGTACTTC.

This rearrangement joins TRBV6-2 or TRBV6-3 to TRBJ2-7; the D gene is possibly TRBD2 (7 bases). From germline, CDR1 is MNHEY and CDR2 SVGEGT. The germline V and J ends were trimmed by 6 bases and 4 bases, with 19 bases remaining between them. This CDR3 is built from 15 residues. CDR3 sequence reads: CASSRGGQGTYEQYF. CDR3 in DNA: TGTGCCAGCAGCCGGGGAGGGCAGGGGACGTACGAGCAGTACTTC.

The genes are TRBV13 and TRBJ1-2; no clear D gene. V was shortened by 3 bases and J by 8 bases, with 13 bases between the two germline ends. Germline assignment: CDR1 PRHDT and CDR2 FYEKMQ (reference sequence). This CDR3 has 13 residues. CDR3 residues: CASSLLRSGGYTF. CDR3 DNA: TGTGCCAGCAGCTTGCTGCGGTCCGGGGGCTACACCTTC.

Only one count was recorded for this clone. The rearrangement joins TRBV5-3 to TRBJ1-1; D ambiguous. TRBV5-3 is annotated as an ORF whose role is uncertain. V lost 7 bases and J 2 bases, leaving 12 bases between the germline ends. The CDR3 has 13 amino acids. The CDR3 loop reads CARVRTGNTEAFF. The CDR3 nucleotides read TGTGCCAGAGTGAGGACGGGAAACACTGAAGCTTTCTTT.

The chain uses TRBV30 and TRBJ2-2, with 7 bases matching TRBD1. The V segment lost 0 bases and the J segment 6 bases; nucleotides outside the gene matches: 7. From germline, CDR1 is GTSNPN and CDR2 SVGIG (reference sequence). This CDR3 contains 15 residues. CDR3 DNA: TGTGCCTGGAGTGTCCGACAGGGTTTACCCGGGGAGCTGTTTTTT. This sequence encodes CAWSVRQGLPGELFF.

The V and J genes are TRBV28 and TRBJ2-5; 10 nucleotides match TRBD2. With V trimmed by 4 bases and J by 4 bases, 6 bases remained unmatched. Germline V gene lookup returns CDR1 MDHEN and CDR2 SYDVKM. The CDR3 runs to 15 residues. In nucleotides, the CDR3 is TGTGCCAGCAGTTCCGCCTCTAGCGGGAGAGAGACCCAGTACTTC. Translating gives CASSSASSGRETQYF.

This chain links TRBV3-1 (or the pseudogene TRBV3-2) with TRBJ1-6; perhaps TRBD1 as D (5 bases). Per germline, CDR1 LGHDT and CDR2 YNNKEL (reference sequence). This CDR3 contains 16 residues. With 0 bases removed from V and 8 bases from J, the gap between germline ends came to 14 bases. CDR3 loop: CASSQDPAGQDSPLHF. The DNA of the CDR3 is TGTGCCAGCAGCCAAGACCCGGCAGGGCAAGATTCACCCCTCCACTTT.

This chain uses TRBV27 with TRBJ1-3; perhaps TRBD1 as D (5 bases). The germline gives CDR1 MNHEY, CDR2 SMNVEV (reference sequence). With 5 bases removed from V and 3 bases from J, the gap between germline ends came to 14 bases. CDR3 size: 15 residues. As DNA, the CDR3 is TGTGCCAGCAGTACCGGAGGGACCTTTGGAAACACCATATATTTT. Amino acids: CASSTGGTFGNTIYF.

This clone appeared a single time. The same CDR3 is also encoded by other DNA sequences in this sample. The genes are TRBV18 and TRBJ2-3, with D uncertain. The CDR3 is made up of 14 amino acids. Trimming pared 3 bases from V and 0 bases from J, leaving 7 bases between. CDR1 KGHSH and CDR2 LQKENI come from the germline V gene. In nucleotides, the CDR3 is TGTGCCAGCTCACCCCCGTCTAGCACAGATACGCAGTATTTT. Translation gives CASSPPSSTDTQYF.